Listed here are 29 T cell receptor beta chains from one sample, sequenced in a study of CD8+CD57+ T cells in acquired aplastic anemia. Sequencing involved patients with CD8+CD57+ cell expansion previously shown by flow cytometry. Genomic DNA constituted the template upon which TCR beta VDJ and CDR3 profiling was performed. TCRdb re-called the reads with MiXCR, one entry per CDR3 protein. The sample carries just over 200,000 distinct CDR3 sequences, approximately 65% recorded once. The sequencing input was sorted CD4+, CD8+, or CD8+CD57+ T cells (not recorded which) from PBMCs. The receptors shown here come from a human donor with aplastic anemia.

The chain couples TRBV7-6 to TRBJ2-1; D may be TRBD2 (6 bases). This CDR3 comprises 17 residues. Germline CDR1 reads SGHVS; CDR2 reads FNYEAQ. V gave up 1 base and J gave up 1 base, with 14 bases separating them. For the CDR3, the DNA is TGTGCCAGCAGCTTAGAAGCTAGCGCGTCTTCCTACAATGAGCAGTTCTTC. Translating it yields CASSLEASASSYNEQFF.

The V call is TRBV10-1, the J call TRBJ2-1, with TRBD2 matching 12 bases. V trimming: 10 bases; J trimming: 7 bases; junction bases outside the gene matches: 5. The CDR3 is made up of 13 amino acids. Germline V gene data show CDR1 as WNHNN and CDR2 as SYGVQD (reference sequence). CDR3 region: CATLAGGWNEQFF. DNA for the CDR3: TGCGCCACCCTAGCGGGAGGGTGGAATGAGCAGTTCTTC.

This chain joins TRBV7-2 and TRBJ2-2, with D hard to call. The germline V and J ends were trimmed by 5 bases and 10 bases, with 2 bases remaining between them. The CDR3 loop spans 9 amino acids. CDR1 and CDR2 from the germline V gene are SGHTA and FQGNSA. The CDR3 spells CASSPELFF. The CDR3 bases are TGTGCCAGCAGCCCGGAGCTGTTTTTT.

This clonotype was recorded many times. The CDR3 is CASSRGGSSYNEQFF. The CDR3 DNA sequence: TGTGCCAGCTCCAGAGGCGGTTCCTCCTACAATGAGCAGTTCTTC. The rearrangement joins TRBV9 to TRBJ2-1; no firm D call. V was cut by 7 bases and J by 0 bases, with 14 bases left in between. The V gene's germline CDR1 is SGDLS and CDR2 YYNGEE. The CDR3 extends over 15 amino acids.

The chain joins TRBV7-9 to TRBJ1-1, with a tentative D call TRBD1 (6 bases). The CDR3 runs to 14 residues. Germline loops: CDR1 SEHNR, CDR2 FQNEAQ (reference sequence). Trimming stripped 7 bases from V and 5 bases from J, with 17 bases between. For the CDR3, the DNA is TGTGCCAGCACCGAACAGGGCGGGGGGACTGAAGCTTTCTTT. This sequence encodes CASTEQGGGTEAFF.

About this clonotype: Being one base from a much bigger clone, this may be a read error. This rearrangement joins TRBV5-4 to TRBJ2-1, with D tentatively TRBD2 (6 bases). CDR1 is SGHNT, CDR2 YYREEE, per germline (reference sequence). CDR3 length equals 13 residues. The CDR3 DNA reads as TGTGCCAGCAGCACCCGGGACTTCCCTGAGCGGTTCTTC. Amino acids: CASSTRDFPERFF.

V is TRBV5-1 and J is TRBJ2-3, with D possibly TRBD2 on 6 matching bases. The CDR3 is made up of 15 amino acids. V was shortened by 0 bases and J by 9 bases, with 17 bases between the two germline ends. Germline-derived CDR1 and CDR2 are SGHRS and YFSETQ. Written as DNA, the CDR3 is TGCGCCAGCAGCTTGGCCATAGGCCTAGCGAGCACGCAGTATTTT. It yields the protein CASSLAIGLASTQYF.

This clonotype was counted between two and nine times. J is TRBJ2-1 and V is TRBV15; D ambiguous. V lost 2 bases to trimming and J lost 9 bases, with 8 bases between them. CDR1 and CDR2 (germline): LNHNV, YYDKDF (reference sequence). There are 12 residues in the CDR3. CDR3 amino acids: CATSRRGIEQFF. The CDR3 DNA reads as TGTGCCACCAGCAGAAGAGGTATTGAGCAGTTCTTC.

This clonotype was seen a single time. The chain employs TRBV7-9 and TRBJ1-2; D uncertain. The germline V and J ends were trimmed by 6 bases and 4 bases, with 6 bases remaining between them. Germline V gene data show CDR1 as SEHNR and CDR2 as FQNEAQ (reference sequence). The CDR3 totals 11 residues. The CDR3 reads CASRTVYGYTF. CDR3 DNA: TGTGCCAGCAGAACGGTCTATGGCTACACCTTC.

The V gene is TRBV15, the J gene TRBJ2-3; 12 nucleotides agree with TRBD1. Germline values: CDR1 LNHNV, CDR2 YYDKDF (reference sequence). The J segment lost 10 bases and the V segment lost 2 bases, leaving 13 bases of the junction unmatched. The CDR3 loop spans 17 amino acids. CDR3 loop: CATSRPFPGQGAAAQYF. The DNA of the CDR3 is TGTGCCACCAGCAGACCATTTCCGGGACAGGGGGCAGCGGCGCAGTATTTT. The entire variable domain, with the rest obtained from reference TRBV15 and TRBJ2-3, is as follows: DAMVIQNPRYQVTQFGKPVTLSCSQTLNHNVMYWYQQKSSQAPKLLFHYYDKDFNNEADTPDNFQSRRPNTSFCFLDIRSPGLGDTAMYLCATSRPFPGQGAAAQYFGPGTRLTVL.

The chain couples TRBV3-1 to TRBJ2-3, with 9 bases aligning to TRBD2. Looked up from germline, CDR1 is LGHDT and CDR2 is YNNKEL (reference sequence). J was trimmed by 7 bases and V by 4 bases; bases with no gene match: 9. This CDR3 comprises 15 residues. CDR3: CASSPQAGGRYTQYF. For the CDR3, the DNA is TGTGCCAGCAGCCCCCAAGCGGGGGGAAGGTATACGCAGTATTTT.

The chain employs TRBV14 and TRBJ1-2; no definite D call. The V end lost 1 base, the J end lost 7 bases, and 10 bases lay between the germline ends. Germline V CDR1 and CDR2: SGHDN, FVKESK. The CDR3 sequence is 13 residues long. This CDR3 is CASSQVGPLGYTF. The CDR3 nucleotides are TGTGCCAGCAGCCAAGTTGGGCCACTTGGCTACACCTTC.

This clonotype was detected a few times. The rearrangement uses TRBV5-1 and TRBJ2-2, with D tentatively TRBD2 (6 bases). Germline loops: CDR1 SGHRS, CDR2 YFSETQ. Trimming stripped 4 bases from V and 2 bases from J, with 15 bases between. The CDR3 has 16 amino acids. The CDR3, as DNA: TGCGCCAGCAGCCCCTTAGCGGATGTAAACACCGGGGAGCTGTTTTTT. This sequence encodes CASSPLADVNTGELFF.

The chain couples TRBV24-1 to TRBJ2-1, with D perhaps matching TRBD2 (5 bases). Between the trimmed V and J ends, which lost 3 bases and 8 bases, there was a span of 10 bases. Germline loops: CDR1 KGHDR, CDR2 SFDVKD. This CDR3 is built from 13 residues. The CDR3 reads CATSDPERDEQFF. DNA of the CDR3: TGTGCCACCAGTGATCCCGAGAGGGATGAGCAGTTCTTC.

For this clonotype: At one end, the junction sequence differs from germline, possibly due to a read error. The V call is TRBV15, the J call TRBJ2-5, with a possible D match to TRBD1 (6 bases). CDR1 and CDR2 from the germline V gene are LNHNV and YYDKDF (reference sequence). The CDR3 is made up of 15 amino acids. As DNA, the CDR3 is TGTGCCACCAGCAGAGCTGACAGGTACCAAGAGACCCAGTGCTTC. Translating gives CATSRADRYQETQCF.

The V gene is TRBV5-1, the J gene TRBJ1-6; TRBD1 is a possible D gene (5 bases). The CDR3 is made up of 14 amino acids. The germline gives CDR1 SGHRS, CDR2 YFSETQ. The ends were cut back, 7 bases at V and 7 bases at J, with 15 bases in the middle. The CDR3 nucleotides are TGCGCCAGCGCTCCCGGGACTACGAATTCACCCCTCCACTTT. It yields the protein CASAPGTTNSPLHF. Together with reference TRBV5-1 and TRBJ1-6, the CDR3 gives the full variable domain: KAGVTQTPRYLIKTRGQQVTLSCSPISGHRSVSWYQQTPGQGLQFLFEYFSETQRNKGNFPGRFSGRQFSNSRSEMNVSTLELGDSALYLCASAPGTTNSPLHFGNGTRLTVT.

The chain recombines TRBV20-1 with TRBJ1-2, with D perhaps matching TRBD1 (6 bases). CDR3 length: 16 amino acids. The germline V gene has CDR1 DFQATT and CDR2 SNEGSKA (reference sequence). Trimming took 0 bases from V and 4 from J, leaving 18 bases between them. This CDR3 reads CSARDLGAARAYGYTF. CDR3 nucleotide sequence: TGCAGTGCTAGAGATCTGGGGGCCGCTCGGGCCTATGGCTACACCTTC.

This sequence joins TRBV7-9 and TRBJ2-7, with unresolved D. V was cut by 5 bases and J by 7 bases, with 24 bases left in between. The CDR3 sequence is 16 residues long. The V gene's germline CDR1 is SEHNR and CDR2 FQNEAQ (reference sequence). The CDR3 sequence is CASSANGRALLGEQYF. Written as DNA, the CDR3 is TGTGCCAGCAGCGCGAACGGACGGGCGCTGCTCGGGGAGCAGTACTTC.

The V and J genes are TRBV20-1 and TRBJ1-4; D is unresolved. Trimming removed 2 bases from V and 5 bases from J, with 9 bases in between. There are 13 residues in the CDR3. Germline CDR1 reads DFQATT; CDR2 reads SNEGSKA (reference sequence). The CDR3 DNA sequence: TGCAGTGCTAGAAGTAAGGTCAATGAAAAACTGTTTTTT. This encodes CSARSKVNEKLFF.

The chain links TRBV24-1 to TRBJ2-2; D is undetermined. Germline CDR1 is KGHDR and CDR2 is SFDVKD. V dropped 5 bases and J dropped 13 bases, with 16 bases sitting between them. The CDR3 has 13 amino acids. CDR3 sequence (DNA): TGTGCCACCAGTGGTTTAGGTAGGGAAGGGCTGTTTTTT. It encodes CATSGLGREGLFF.

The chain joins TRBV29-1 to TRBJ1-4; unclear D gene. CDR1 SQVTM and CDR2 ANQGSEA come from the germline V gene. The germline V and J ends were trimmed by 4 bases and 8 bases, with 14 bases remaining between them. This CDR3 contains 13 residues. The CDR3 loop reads CSVALGLGEKLFF. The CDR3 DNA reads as TGCAGCGTTGCCTTGGGGTTAGGCGAAAAACTGTTTTTT.

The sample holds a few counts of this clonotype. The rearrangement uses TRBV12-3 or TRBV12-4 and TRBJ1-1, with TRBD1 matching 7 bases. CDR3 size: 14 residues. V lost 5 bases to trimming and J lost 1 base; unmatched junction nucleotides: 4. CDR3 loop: CASSPGTANTEAFF. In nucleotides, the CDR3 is TGTGCCAGCAGTCCCGGGACAGCGAACACTGAAGCTTTCTTT.

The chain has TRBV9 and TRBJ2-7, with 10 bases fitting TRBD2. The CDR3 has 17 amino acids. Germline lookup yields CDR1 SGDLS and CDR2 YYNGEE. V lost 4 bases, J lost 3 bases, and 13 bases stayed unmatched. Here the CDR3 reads CASSPSSGGLGRYEQYF. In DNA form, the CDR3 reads TGTGCCAGCAGCCCGTCTAGCGGGGGACTGGGACGCTACGAGCAGTACTTC.

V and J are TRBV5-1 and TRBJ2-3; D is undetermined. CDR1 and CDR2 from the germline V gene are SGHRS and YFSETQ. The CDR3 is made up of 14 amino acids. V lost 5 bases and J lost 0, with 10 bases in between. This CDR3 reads CASRESTSTDTQYF. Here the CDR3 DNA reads TGCGCCAGCAGGGAATCCACTAGCACAGATACGCAGTATTTT.

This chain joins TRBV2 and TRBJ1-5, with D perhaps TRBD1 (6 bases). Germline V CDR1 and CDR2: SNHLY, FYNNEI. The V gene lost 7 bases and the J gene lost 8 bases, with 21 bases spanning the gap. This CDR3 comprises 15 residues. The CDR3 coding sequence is TGTGCCAGCAAGGCCGAGGGGGGGGACGGGGAGCCCCAGCATTTT. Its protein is CASKAEGGDGEPQHF. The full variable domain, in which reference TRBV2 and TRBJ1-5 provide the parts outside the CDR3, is EPEVTQTPSHQVTQMGQEVILRCVPISNHLYFYWYRQILGQKVEFLVSFYNNEISEKSEIFDDQFSVERPDGSNFTLKIRSTKLEDSAMYFCASKAEGGDGEPQHFGDGTRLSIL.

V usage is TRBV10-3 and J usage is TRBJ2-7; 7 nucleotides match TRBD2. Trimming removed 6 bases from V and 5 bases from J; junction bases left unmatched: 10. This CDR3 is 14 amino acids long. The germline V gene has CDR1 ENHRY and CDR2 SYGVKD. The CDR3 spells CAIRPTSTANEQYF. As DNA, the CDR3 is TGTGCCATCAGACCGACTAGCACGGCCAACGAGCAGTACTTC.

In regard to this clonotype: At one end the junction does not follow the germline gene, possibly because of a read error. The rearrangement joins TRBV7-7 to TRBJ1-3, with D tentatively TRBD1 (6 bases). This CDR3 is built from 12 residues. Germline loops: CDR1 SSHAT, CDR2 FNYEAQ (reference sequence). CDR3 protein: CASRFDPLRGHF. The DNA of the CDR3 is TGTGCCAGCAGATTTGACCCGCTTCGGGGGCATTTT.

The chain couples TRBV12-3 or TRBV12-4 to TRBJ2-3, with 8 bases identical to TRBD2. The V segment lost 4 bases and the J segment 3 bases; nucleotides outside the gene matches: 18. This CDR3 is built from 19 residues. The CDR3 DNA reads TGTGCCAGCAGTTACCCCTTCACCCCGGGGGGGGGGCAGACAGATACGCAGTATTTT. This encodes CASSYPFTPGGGQTDTQYF.

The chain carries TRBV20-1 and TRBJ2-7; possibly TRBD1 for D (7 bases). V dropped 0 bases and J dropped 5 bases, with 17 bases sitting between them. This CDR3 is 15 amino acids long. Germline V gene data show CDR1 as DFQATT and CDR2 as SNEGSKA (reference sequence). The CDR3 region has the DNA TGCAGTGCTAGAGATCCCACAGGGGAGGTCGACGAGCAGTACTTC. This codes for CSARDPTGEVDEQYF.